The next 22 T cell receptor beta chains were all read from a single sample in a study of T cell responses to AZD1222 COVID-19 vaccine. The table came from immunoSEQ multiplex PCR; TCRdb's copy has only in-frame clones and leaves some out. Seen here are some 150,000 clones, 85% to 95% observed once, and the top ten hold approximately 1.6%. The sequencing used peripheral blood, collected 28 days after the second AZD1222 dose. These receptors all come from an adult who received the AZD1222 COVID-19 vaccine.

The rearrangement links TRBV28 to TRBJ1-2; 8 bases align to TRBD1. The CDR3 extends over 14 amino acids. The junction had 9 bases not matched to a gene; V was cut back by 5 bases and J by 7 bases. Per the germline V gene, CDR1 is MDHEN and CDR2 is SYDVKM. The CDR3 bases are TGTGCCAGCAGTGTCACCCAGGGGGCGCCTGGCTACACCTTC. Translation gives CASSVTQGAPGYTF.

This chain links TRBV6-5 with TRBJ1-2, with 10 bases matching TRBD1. This CDR3 comprises 14 residues. Trimming cost V 6 bases and J 7 bases; bases outside gene matches: 8. Germline loops: CDR1 MNHEY, CDR2 SVGAGI. The CDR3 region is CASSIDRGPLGYTF. In nucleotides, the CDR3 is TGTGCCAGCAGCATCGACAGGGGGCCGCTTGGCTACACCTTC.

The J gene is TRBJ2-5, the V gene TRBV28, with 7 bases identical to TRBD2. V lost 6 bases, J lost 5 bases, and 6 bases stayed unmatched. Per the germline V gene, CDR1 is MDHEN and CDR2 is SYDVKM. The CDR3 loop spans 13 amino acids. CDR3 loop: CASSPAGEETQYF. CDR3 DNA: TGTGCCAGCAGCCCGGCGGGAGAGGAGACCCAGTACTTC. The full variable domain, its missing parts supplied by reference TRBV28 and TRBJ2-5, is DVKVTQSSRYLVKRTGEKVFLECVQDMDHENMFWYRQDPGLGLRLIYFSYDVKMKEKGDIPEGYSVSREKKERFSLILESASTNQTSMYLCASSPAGEETQYFGPGTRLLVL.

V gene TRBV6-6 combines with J gene TRBJ2-7; 7 bases align to TRBD2. This CDR3 has 14 amino acids. The germline V gene has CDR1 MNHNY and CDR2 SVGAGI (reference sequence). The V and J ends lost 2 bases and 7 bases, in that order; junction bases with no gene match: 8. The CDR3 region has the DNA TGTGCCAGCAGTTACGGGGGAGGGCCGGGAGAGCAGTACTTC. Translating gives CASSYGGGPGEQYF.

This rearrangement joins TRBV5-8 to TRBJ1-2; D gene uncertain. In germline, CDR1 is SGHTS, CDR2 YDEGEE. V lost 0 bases and J lost 7, with 1 base in between. This CDR3 contains 10 residues. In DNA, the CDR3 is TGTGCCAGCAGCTTGGTTGGCTACACCTTC. Amino acid sequence: CASSLVGYTF.

The CDR3 region has the DNA TGTGCCAGCAGCAGGGGGGGACAGGTATACGAGCAGTACTTC. Protein sequence: CASSRGGQVYEQYF. V is TRBV6-5 and J is TRBJ2-7; maybe TRBD1 (8 bases). The CDR3 has 14 amino acids. V was pared by 6 bases and J by 4 bases, with 16 bases between. CDR1 is MNHEY, CDR2 SVGAGI, per germline.

The rearrangement links TRBV3-1 (or the pseudogene TRBV3-2) to TRBJ1-2; D gene ambiguous. Germline V gives CDR1 LGHDT, CDR2 YNNKEL (reference sequence). CDR3 length: 15 residues. V was cut by 0 bases and J by 7 bases, with 15 bases left in between. CDR3 sequence (DNA): TGTGCCAGCAGCCAAGACTACGGGAGTCTGAGTGGCTACACCTTC. Its translation: CASSQDYGSLSGYTF.

The chain carries TRBV15 and TRBJ1-1; possibly TRBD1 for D (5 bases). Germline V gene sequence: CDR1 LNHNV, CDR2 YYDKDF (reference sequence). The germline V and J ends were trimmed by 4 bases and 1 base, with 10 bases remaining between them. The length of the CDR3 is 14 residues. The CDR3 coding sequence is TGTGCCACCAGCACCCTGGGGGGGAACACTGAAGCTTTCTTT. It codes for CATSTLGGNTEAFF.

This sequence joins TRBV15 and TRBJ1-1; 8 bases agree with TRBD1. Germline-derived CDR1 and CDR2 are LNHNV and YYDKDF (reference sequence). There are 13 residues in the CDR3. The junction had 7 bases not matched to a gene; V was cut back by 6 bases and J by 7 bases. CDR3 sequence reads: CATRTGVTGEAFF. DNA of the CDR3: TGTGCCACCAGGACAGGGGTGACTGGTGAAGCTTTCTTT. Based on the CDR3 plus reference TRBV15 and TRBJ1-1, the full variable domain is DAMVIQNPRYQVTQFGKPVTLSCSQTLNHNVMYWYQQKSSQAPKLLFHYYDKDFNNEADTPDNFQSRRPNTSFCFLDIRSPGLGDTAMYLCATRTGVTGEAFFGQGTRLTVV.

V and J are TRBV27 and TRBJ2-1; 8 bases align to TRBD2. The V gene's germline CDR1 is MNHEY and CDR2 SMNVEV (reference sequence). There are 16 residues in the CDR3. The V gene end was trimmed by 3 bases and the J gene end by 5 bases; junction bases not matched to a gene: 9. The CDR3 bases are TGTGCCAGCAGTTTGTTGCGAACTAGCGGTAACAATGAGCAGTTCTTC. Amino acid sequence: CASSLLRTSGNNEQFF.

This sequence joins TRBV15 and TRBJ1-2; D uncertain. This CDR3 has 14 amino acids. V lost 4 bases and J 5 bases, leaving 14 bases between the germline ends. Germline V gene lookup returns CDR1 LNHNV and CDR2 YYDKDF (reference sequence). CDR3 DNA sequence: TGTGCCACCAGCAAGAACTATGGGGATTATGGCTACACCTTC. Amino acids: CATSKNYGDYGYTF.

The genes are TRBV10-2 and TRBJ2-7; tentative D call: TRBD1 (5 bases). Germline V lookup: CDR1 WSHSY, CDR2 SAAADI. V was pared by 4 bases and J by 0 bases, with 13 bases between. This CDR3 region has 15 residues. In nucleotides, the CDR3 is TGCGCCAGCAGTGGGAGACAGAGCAGCTCCTACGAGCAGTACTTC. This codes for CASSGRQSSSYEQYF.

This chain uses TRBV19 with TRBJ2-1; D might be TRBD1 or TRBD2, each matching 6 bases. There are 14 residues in the CDR3. Germline V gives CDR1 LNHDA, CDR2 SQIVND (reference sequence). V shed 7 bases and J shed 9 bases, with 19 bases lying between them. CDR3 nucleotide sequence: TGTGCCAGTATGGGGGGCGGGGTGGCTGGTGAGCAGTTCTTC. Translated: CASMGGGVAGEQFF. Combining the CDR3 with reference TRBV19 and TRBJ2-1 gives the whole variable domain DGGITQSPKYLFRKEGQNVTLSCEQNLNHDAMYWYRQDPGQGLRLIYYSQIVNDFQKGDIAEGYSVSREKKESFPLTVTSAQKNPTAFYLCASMGGGVAGEQFFGPGTRLTVL.

This clone appeared once. The chain has TRBV9 and TRBJ2-1; D is possibly TRBD1 (6 bases). The CDR3 runs to 13 residues. CDR1 SGDLS and CDR2 YYNGEE come from the germline V gene. The V gene lost 2 bases and the J gene lost 7 bases, with 10 bases spanning the gap. The CDR3 coding sequence is TGTGCCAGCAGCGTCTGGCAGGGGAATGAGCAGTTCTTC. Its protein product is CASSVWQGNEQFF.

This clone was detected only once. The gene calls are TRBV12-5 and TRBJ2-2; D is undetermined. The CDR3 loop spans 17 amino acids. CDR1 and CDR2 from the germline V gene are LGHNT and FRNRAP. Trimming left V 0 bases short and J 0 bases short, with 11 bases between. The CDR3 DNA reads as TGTGCTAGTGGTTTGGTACTTAGTCAGCCGAACACCGGGGAGCTGTTTTTT. Protein sequence: CASGLVLSQPNTGELFF.

The chain couples TRBV6-5 to TRBJ1-1, with D possibly TRBD1 on 5 matching bases. The V gene lost 6 bases and the J gene lost 1 base, with 12 bases spanning the gap. Germline V gives CDR1 MNHEY, CDR2 SVGAGI. The CDR3 loop spans 14 amino acids. CDR3 nucleotide sequence: TGTGCCAGCAGCCCGGGACTGCGGAACACTGAAGCTTTCTTT. Its protein is CASSPGLRNTEAFF.

The rearrangement uses TRBV4-1 and TRBJ1-2; D is possibly TRBD1 (5 bases). This CDR3 is built from 13 residues. In germline, CDR1 is MGHRA, CDR2 YSYEKL. Trimming pared 2 bases from V and 7 bases from J, leaving 11 bases between. This chain's CDR3 is CASSQPGQPGYTF. As DNA, the CDR3 is TGCGCCAGCAGCCAACCCGGACAACCTGGCTACACCTTC.

This chain joins TRBV7-9 and TRBJ1-2; the D gene is possibly TRBD1 (5 bases). Deletions cut 5 bases from V and 10 bases from J, with 17 bases between. This CDR3 comprises 13 residues. Looked up from germline, CDR1 is SEHNR and CDR2 is FQNEAQ (reference sequence). The CDR3 reads CASSLAGTYYYTF. DNA for the CDR3: TGTGCCAGCAGCCTGGCAGGGACCTATTACTACACCTTC.

The chain joins TRBV7-2 to TRBJ1-6, with D hard to call. CDR1 is SGHTA, CDR2 FQGNSA, per germline. Trimming took off 0 bases at V and 7 bases at J, with 16 bases between the two ends. The CDR3 extends over 17 amino acids. As DNA, the CDR3 is TGTGCCAGCAGCTTAGCGAGGTGGCAGAAGGGAAATTCACCCCTCCACTTT. As protein: CASSLARWQKGNSPLHF.

The rearrangement links TRBV3-1 (or the pseudogene TRBV3-2) to TRBJ1-1; a weak D match, TRBD1 (5 bases). The CDR3 runs to 17 residues. The germline V gene encodes CDR1 LGHDT and CDR2 YNNKEL (reference sequence). Trimming removed 0 bases from V and 0 bases from J, with 14 bases in between. Here the CDR3 DNA reads TGTGCCAGCAGCCAAGATTGGGACCCCGGACTGAACACTGAAGCTTTCTTT. It encodes CASSQDWDPGLNTEAFF.

The chain combines TRBV2 with TRBJ2-3; 12 positions match TRBD2. This CDR3 is 16 amino acids long. Germline V lookup: CDR1 SNHLY, CDR2 FYNNEI. J was trimmed by 8 bases and V by 7 bases; bases with no gene match: 13. CDR3 residues: CASTPAGTSGQGTQYF. CDR3 in DNA: TGTGCCAGCACCCCCGCCGGGACTAGCGGGCAGGGTACGCAGTATTTT.

The V gene is TRBV19, the J gene TRBJ1-3; possible D gene TRBD1, 6 bases. Germline V lookup: CDR1 LNHDA, CDR2 SQIVND (reference sequence). The germline V and J ends were trimmed by 4 bases and 2 bases, with 9 bases remaining between them. CDR3 length: 14 amino acids. Here the CDR3 DNA reads TGTGCCAGTAGTAACCGACAGGCTGGAAACACCATATATTTT. It yields the protein CASSNRQAGNTIYF.